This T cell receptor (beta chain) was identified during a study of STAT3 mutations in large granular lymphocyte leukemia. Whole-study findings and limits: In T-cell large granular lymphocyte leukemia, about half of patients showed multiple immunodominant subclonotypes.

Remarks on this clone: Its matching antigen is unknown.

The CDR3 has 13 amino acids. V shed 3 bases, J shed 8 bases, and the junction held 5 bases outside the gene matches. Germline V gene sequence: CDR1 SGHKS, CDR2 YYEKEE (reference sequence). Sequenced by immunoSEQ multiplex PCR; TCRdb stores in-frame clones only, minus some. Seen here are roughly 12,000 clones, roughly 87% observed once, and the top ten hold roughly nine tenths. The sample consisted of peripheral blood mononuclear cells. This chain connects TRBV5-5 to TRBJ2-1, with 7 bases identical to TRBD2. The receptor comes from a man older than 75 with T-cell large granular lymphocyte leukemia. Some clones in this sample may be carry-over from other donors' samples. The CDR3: CASSSGLFDEQFF. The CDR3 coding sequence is TGTGCCAGCAGCTCGGGACTATTCGATGAGCAGTTCTTC.